Sequencing of this TCR beta chain was carried out in a study of T cell repertoires in cytomegalovirus infection. This clonotype was found a few times. One entry per CDR3 protein, called by TCRdb with MiXCR from the reads. Of under 150,000 distinct CDR3 sequences in the sample, roughly 9% were seen once. The germline V gene has CDR1 SNHLY and CDR2 FYNNEI. The CDR3 length is 17 residues. The V and J ends lost 5 bases and 4 bases, in that order; junction bases with no gene match: 14. This clonotype was sampled from a human donor in good health (CMV status not recorded). Some clones in this sample may be carry-over from other donors' samples. The chain employs TRBV2 and TRBJ2-7; 10 positions match TRBD2. Sequencing was performed on PBMCs. The CDR3 loop is CASSPRGGGTSVYEQYF. The CDR3, as DNA: TGTGCCAGCAGTCCCCGCGGGGGGGGGACTAGCGTTTACGAGCAGTACTTC. Full variable domain (missing parts from reference TRBV2 and TRBJ2-7): EPEVTQTPSHQVTQMGQEVILRCVPISNHLYFYWYRQILGQKVEFLVSFYNNEISEKSEIFDDQFSVERPDGSNFTLKIRSTKLEDSAMYFCASSPRGGGTSVYEQYFGPGTRLTVT.